This T cell receptor (beta chain) comes out of a study of blood T cell repertoires in COVID-19. In the study overall: The samples span acute and convalescent COVID-19 from the United States, Italy and Spain. PBMCs, B-cell-depleted T cells, or T cells were the source of the cDNA or gDNA that made up the material.

The protocol was immunoSEQ multiplex PCR, while the TCRdb copy is restricted to in-frame clones and leaves out a portion. The sample shows 110,000 or so clones, around 85% of them seen only once. Trimming at V came to 0 bases and at J to 8 bases, leaving 5 bases not matched to a gene. The CDR3 totals 15 residues. In germline, CDR1 is MNHEY, CDR2 SVGAGI. This clone was seen a single time. The origin of this receptor is a human donor in a cohort sampled during active COVID-19. The genes are TRBV6-5 and TRBJ2-1; 9 bases are a match to TRBD2. Sequencing was carried out using peripheral blood. The CDR3 loop is CASSYSGGGAYEQFF. CDR3 DNA sequence: TGTGCCAGCAGTTACTCGGGCGGGGGGGCGTATGAGCAGTTCTTC.